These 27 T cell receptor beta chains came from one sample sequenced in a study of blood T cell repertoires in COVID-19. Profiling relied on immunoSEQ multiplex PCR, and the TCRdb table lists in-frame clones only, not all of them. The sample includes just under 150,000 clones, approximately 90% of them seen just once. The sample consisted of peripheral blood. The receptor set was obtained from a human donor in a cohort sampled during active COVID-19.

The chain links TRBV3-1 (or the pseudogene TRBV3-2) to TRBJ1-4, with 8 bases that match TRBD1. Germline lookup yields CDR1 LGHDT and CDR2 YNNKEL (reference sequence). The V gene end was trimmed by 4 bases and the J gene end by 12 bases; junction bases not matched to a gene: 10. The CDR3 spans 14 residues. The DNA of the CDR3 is TGTGCCAGCAGCCTACCGGGACAGGTAGATCAACTGTTTTTT. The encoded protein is CASSLPGQVDQLFF.

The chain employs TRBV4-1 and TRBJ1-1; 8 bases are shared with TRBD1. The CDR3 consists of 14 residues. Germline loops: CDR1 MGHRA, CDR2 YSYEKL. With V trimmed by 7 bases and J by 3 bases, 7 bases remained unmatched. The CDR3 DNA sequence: TGCGCCAGCACCTCAGGGGGCCAAGACACTGAAGCTTTCTTT. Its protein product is CASTSGGQDTEAFF.

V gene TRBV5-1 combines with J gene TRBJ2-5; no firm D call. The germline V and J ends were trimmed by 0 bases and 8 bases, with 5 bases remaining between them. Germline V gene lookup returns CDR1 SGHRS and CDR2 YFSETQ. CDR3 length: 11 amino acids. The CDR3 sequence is CASSLGGTQYF. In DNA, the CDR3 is TGCGCCAGCAGCTTGGGAGGAACCCAGTACTTC.

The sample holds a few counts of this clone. In DNA, the CDR3 is TGTGCCAGCAGCCAAGGACTAGCGGGGGGCCTCTCCTACAATGAGCAGTTCTTC. Protein product: CASSQGLAGGLSYNEQFF. The chain uses TRBV3-1 (or the pseudogene TRBV3-2) and TRBJ2-1, with 13 bases fitting TRBD2. Per the germline V gene, CDR1 is LGHDT and CDR2 is YNNKEL (reference sequence). The CDR3 is made up of 18 amino acids. The V and J ends lost 1 base and 0 bases, in that order; junction bases with no gene match: 3.

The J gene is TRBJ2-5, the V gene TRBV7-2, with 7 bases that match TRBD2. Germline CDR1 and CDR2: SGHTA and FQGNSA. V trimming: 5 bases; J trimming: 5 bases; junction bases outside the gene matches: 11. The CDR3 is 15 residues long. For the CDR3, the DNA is TGTGCCAGCAGCCCAGACCTCATGGGGGGGGAGACCCAGTACTTC. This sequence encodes CASSPDLMGGETQYF.

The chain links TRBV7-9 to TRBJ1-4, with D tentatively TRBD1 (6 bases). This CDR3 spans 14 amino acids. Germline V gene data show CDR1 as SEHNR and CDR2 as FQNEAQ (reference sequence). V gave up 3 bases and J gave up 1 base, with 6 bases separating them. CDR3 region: CASSFRGTNEKLFF. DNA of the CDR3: TGTGCCAGCAGCTTCAGGGGAACTAATGAAAAACTGTTTTTT.

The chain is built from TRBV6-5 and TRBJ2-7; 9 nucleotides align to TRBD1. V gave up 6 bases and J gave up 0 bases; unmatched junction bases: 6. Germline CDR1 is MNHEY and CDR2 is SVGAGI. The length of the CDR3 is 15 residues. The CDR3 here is CASRTRQGGSYEQYF. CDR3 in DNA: TGTGCCAGCAGGACGCGACAGGGGGGCTCCTACGAGCAGTACTTC.

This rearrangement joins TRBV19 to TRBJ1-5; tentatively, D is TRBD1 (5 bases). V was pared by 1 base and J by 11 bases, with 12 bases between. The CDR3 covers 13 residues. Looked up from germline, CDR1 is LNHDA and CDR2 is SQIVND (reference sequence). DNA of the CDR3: TGTGCCAGTAGTATAGTTACAGGTCGGGCCCAGCATTTT. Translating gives CASSIVTGRAQHF.

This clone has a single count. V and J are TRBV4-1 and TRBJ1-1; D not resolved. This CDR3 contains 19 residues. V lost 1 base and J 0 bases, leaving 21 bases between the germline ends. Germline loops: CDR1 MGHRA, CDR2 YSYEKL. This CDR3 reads CASSQVDIRVGSMNTEAFF. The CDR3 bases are TGCGCCAGCAGCCAAGTTGATATCCGGGTGGGTAGTATGAACACTGAAGCTTTCTTT.

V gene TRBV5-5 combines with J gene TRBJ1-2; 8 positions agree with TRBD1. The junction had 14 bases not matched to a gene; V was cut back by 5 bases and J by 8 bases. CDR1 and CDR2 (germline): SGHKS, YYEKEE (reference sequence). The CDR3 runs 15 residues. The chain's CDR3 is CASRPGQGNLWGYTF. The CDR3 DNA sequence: TGTGCCAGCAGGCCTGGACAGGGAAACCTTTGGGGCTACACCTTC. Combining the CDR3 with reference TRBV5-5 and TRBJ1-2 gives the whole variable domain DAGVTQSPTHLIKTRGQQVTLRCSPISGHKSVSWYQQVLGQGPQFIFQYYEKEERGRGNFPDRFSARQFPNYSSELNVNALLLGDSALYLCASRPGQGNLWGYTFGSGTRLTVV.

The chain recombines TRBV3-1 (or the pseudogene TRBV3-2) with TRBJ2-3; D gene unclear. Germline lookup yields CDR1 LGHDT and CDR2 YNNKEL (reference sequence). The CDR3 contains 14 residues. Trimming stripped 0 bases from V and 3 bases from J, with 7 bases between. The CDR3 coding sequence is TGTGCCAGCAGCCAAGATCGTCGGACAGATACGCAGTATTTT. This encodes CASSQDRRTDTQYF.

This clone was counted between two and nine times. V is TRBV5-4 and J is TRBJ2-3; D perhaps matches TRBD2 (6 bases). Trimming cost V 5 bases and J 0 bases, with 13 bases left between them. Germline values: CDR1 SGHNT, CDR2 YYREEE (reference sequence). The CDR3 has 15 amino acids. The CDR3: CASSQSGTSTDTQYF. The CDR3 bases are TGTGCCAGCAGTCAATCCGGGACTAGCACAGATACGCAGTATTTT. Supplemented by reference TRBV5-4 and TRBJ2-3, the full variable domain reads ETGVTQSPTHLIKTRGQQVTLRCSSQSGHNTVSWYQQALGQGPQFIFQYYREEENGRGNFPPRFSGLQFPNYSSELNVNALELDDSALYLCASSQSGTSTDTQYFGPGTRLTVL.

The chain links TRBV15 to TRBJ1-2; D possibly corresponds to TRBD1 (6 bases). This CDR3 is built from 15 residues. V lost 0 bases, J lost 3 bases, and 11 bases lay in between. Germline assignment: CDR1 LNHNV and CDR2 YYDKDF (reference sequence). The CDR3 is CATSRDVGAHYGYTF. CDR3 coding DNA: TGTGCCACCAGCAGAGATGTGGGGGCCCACTATGGCTACACCTTC.

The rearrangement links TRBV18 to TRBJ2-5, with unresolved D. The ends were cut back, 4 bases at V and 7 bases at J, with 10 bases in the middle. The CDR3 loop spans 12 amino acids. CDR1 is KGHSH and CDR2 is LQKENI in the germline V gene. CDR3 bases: TGTGCCAGCTCACAACCTTCGGGGACCCAGTACTTC. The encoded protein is CASSQPSGTQYF.

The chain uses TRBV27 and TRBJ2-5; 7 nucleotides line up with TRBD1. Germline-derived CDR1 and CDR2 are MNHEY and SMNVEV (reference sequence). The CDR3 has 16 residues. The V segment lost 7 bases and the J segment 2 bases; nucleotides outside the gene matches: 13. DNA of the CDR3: TGTGCCAGCATGGCGGCTTGGGGACAGACTCAAGAGACCCAGTACTTC. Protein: CASMAAWGQTQETQYF.

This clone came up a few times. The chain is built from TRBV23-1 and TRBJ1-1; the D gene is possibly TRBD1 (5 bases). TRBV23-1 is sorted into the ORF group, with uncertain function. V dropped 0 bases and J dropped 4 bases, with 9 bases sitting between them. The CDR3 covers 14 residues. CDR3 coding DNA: TGCGCCAGCAGTCAATCTGAAGGGGCCACTGAAGCTTTCTTT. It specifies CASSQSEGATEAFF.

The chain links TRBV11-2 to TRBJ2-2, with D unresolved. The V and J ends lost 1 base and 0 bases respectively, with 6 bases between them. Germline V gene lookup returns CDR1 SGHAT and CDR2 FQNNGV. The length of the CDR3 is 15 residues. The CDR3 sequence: CASSLVFTNTGELFF. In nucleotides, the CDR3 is TGTGCCAGCAGCTTAGTTTTTACGAACACCGGGGAGCTGTTTTTT.

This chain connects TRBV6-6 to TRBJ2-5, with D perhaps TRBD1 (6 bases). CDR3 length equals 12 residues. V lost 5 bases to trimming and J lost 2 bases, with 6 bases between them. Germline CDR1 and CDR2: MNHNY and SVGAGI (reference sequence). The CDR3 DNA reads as TGTGCCAGCAGTGGACAGCAAGAGACCCAGTACTTC. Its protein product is CASSGQQETQYF.

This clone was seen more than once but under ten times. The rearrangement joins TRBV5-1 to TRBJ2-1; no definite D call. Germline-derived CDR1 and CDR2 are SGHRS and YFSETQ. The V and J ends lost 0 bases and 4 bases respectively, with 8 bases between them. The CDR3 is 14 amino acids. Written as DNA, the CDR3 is TGCGCCAGCAGCTTGGACATTGTATACAATGAGCAGTTCTTC. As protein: CASSLDIVYNEQFF.

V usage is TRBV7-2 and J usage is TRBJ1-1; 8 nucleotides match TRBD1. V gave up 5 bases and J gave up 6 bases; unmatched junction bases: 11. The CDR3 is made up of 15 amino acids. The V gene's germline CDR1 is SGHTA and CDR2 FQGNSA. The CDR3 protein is CASSLHGDRGAEAFF. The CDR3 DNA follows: TGTGCCAGCAGCCTCCACGGCGACAGGGGAGCTGAAGCTTTCTTT.

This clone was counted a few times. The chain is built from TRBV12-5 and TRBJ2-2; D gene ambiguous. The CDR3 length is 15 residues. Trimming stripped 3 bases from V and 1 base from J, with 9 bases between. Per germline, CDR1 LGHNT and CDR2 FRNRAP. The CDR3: CASGLSQLNTGELFF. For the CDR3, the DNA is TGTGCTAGTGGTTTAAGTCAGTTGAACACCGGGGAGCTGTTTTTT.

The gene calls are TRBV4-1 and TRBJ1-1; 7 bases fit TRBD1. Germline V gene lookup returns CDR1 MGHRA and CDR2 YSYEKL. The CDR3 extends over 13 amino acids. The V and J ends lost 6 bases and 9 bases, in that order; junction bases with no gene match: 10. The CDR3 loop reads CASRGGWDRKAFF. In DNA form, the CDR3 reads TGCGCCAGCAGAGGGGGTTGGGACAGAAAAGCTTTCTTT.

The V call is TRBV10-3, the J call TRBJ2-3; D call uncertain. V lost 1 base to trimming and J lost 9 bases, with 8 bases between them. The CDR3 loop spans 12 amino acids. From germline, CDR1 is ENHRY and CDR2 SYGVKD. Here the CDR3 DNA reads TGTGCCATCAGTGAGTTGCCCGAGACGCAGTATTTT. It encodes CAISELPETQYF.

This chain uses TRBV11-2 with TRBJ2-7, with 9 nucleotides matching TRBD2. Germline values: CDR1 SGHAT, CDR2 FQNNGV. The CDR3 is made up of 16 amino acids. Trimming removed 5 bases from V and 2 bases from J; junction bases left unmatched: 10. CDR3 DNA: TGTGCCAGCAGCCCAAGACTGAGCGGGGGGACCTACGAGCAGTACTTC. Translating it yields CASSPRLSGGTYEQYF.

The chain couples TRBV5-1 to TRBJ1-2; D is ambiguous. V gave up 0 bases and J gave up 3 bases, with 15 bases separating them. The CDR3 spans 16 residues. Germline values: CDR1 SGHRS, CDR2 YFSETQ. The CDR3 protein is CASSLDLYKEYYGYTF. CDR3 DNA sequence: TGCGCCAGCAGCTTGGACCTCTACAAGGAGTACTATGGCTACACCTTC.

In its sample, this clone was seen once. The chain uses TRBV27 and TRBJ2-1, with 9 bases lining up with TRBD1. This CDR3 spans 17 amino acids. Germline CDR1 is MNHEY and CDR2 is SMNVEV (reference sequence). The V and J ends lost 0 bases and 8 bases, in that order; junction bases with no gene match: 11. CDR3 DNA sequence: TGTGCCAGCAGTTTATCACCCGGGACAGGGAGATACGATGAGCAGTTCTTC. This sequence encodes CASSLSPGTGRYDEQFF.

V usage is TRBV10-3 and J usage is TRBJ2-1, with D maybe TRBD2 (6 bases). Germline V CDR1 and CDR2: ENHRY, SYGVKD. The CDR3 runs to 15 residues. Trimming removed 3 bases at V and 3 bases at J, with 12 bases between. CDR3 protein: CAISDTSSGYNEQFF. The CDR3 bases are TGTGCCATCAGTGACACTAGCTCGGGCTACAATGAGCAGTTCTTC.